These T cell receptor beta chains were read from a single sample in a study of cytomegalovirus exposure and HLA in healthy donors. Using immunoSEQ multiplex PCR, the repertoire was profiled, and TCRdb retains in-frame clones only, with some absent. The sample has under 85,000 clones, about 91% seen once; the top ten hold 5.3%. What was sequenced was PBMCs. These receptors originate from a man aged 18 to 29 in good health and CMV-seropositive. Each CDR3 is given with its conserved first and last residue. D genes are given only for firm matches. Size is omitted from some rows. Given values are once, few, many or a class for expanded clones.

D gene	V gene	J gene	CDR3 length	clone size	CDR3 DNA	CDR3 protein
-	TRBV9	TRBJ2-1	13	-	TGTGCCAGCAGCGTAGCCCTCTTCAATGAGCAGTTCTTC	CASSVALFNEQFF
TRBD2	TRBV7-3	TRBJ2-1	15	-	TGTGCCAGCAGCTTTAGCGGGAGGATGTACAATGAGCAGTTCTTC	CASSFSGRMYNEQFF
TRBD1	TRBV29-1	TRBJ1-3	13	-	TGCAGCGTTGGTACAGGGGCTGGAAACACCATATATTTT	CSVGTGAGNTIYF
-	TRBV4-1	TRBJ2-1	13	-	TGCGCCAGCAGCCACCGGGGAGGAGATGAGCAGTTCTTC	CASSHRGGDEQFF
-	TRBV5-1	TRBJ1-5	15	once	TGCGCCAGCAGCTTGGCCCAGCGGGGGACGGGGCCCCAGCATTTT	CASSLAQRGTGPQHF
-	TRBV30	TRBJ1-1	11	-	TGTGCCTGGAGTCCGGGGAACTGGGCTTTCTTT	CAWSPGNWAFF
-	TRBV19	TRBJ2-6	15	-	TGTGCCAGTAGTACCTACAGTACTGGGGCCAACGTCCTGACTTTC	CASSTYSTGANVLTF
TRBD2	TRBV28	TRBJ2-1	19	-	TGTGCCAGCAGCTCAATCATGGGAGCGGGAGGATTGATTGCCTATGAGCAGTTCTTC	CASSSIMGAGGLIAYEQFF
-	TRBV20-1	TRBJ2-7	10	-	TGCAGTGCCAACGGACTGGTGCAGTACTTC	CSANGLVQYF
TRBD1	TRBV13	TRBJ2-7	14	many	TGTGCCAGCAGCTCGGACAGGGTGGGCTACGAGCAGTACTTC	CASSSDRVGYEQYF
TRBD2	TRBV27	TRBJ2-1	16	once	TGTGCCAGCAGTTCCCCTAGCGGGAGGCTCTACAATGAGCAGTTCTTC	CASSSPSGRLYNEQFF
-	TRBV28	TRBJ2-2	14	-	TGTGCCAGCAGTCCGGCGGATTACACCGGGGAGCTGTTTTTT	CASSPADYTGELFF
-	TRBV28	TRBJ2-1	15	-	TGTGCCAGCAGTGGCAACAGGGAAAGTAATTTTGAGCAGTTCTTC	CASSGNRESNFEQFF
TRBD2	TRBV11-2	TRBJ2-1	16	-	TGTGCCAGCAGCTTAAGGACTAGTGAATCCCTCAATGAGCAGTTCTTC	CASSLRTSESLNEQFF
TRBD2	TRBV7-3	TRBJ2-3	15	-	TGTGCCAGCAGCTTATCAGGACTAGCGAGAGATACGCAGTATTTT	CASSLSGLARDTQYF
-	TRBV18	TRBJ1-1	15	-	TGTGCCAGCTCACCAGGCAAGACAGTGAACACTGAAGCTTTCTTT	CASSPGKTVNTEAFF
-	TRBV10-2	TRBJ2-1	15	-	TGCGCCAGTTCCGCACCGCGGCGGCAGGGGAATGAGCAGTTCTTC	CASSAPRRQGNEQFF
TRBD1	TRBV4-1	TRBJ2-6	20	-	TGCGCCAGCAGCCAAGATCCCCAGGGGGCGTTGGTGTCTGGGGCCAACGTCCTGACTTTC	CASSQDPQGALVSGANVLTF
-	TRBV6-5	TRBJ1-1	14	-	TGTGCCACCCAGGCGGGCAGGGAGGGGACTGAAGCTTTCTTT	CATQAGREGTEAFF
TRBD1	TRBV27	TRBJ1-5	15	-	TGTGCCAGCAGTTTATGGGGACAGGCCAATCAGCCCCAGCATTTT	CASSLWGQANQPQHF
TRBD2	TRBV2	TRBJ2-1	13	-	TGTGCCGGGCGGGAGGACTCCTACAATGAGCAGTTCTTC	CAGREDSYNEQFF
TRBD1	TRBV5-1	TRBJ2-7	14	-	TGCGCCAGCAGCTTGACGGACAGGGGCTACGAGCAGTACTTC	CASSLTDRGYEQYF
-	TRBV5-4	TRBJ2-5	12	-	TGTGCCAGCAGCTCGAACAGAGAGACCCAGTACTTC	CASSSNRETQYF
-	TRBV29-1	TRBJ2-7	12	-	TGCAGCGTTGGGGGGGATTCCCACGAGCAGTACTTC	CSVGGDSHEQYF
TRBD2	TRBV5-6	TRBJ2-1	17	-	TGTGCCAGCAGCCGAGAAGATGGGACTAGCGTATACAATGAGCAGTTCTTC	CASSREDGTSVYNEQFF
-	TRBV11-2	TRBJ1-2	11	-	TGTGCCAGCAGCTTAGGTAGCAGCCATACCTTC	CASSLGSSHTF
-	TRBV18	TRBJ2-7	14	few	TGTGCCAGCTCACCCGACAGGACCACCTACGAGCAGTACTTC	CASSPDRTTYEQYF
TRBD1	TRBV6-5	TRBJ2-7	14	once	TGTGCCAGCAGGGGGGACAGATTGGTCTACGAGCAGTACTTC	CASRGDRLVYEQYF
-	TRBV4-2	TRBJ2-7	17	-	TGTGCCAGCAGCCAGGATGGGGGCGGGCGGCGCTCCTACGAGCAGTACTTC	CASSQDGGGRRSYEQYF
-	TRBV12-2	TRBJ1-1	15	-	TGTGCAAGTCGCAAACGAGGGCCAGAGGACACTGAAGCTTTCTTT	CASRKRGPEDTEAFF
TRBD1	TRBV28	TRBJ1-2	15	-	TGTGCCAGCAGTTCGACAGGGGACCCTAACTATGGCTACACCTTC	CASSSTGDPNYGYTF
TRBD1	TRBV19	TRBJ1-2	17	-	TGTGCCAGCCGAATCGGACAGGAGGCTCCCTCCATCTATGGCTACACCTTC	CASRIGQEAPSIYGYTF
TRBD1	TRBV5-8	TRBJ2-5	15	-	TGTGCCAGCAGCTTGTTACAGGGGGCCGGGGAGACCCAGTACTTC	CASSLLQGAGETQYF
TRBD2	TRBV30	TRBJ2-7	16	-	TGTGCCTGGAGTGTTACGGAGGCTAGCGGGAGGGACGAGCAGTACTTC	CAWSVTEASGRDEQYF
TRBD1	TRBV28	TRBJ1-2	16	-	TGTGCCAGCAGTTTACTGGACAGGCCTCGTCATTATGGCTACACCTTC	CASSLLDRPRHYGYTF
TRBD1	TRBV6-1	TRBJ1-2	16	-	TGTGCCAGCAGTGAATTTCTACAGGGGGGGGACTATGGCTACACCTTC	CASSEFLQGGDYGYTF
TRBD1	TRBV20-1	TRBJ2-5	11	-	TGCAGCGTGAGACAGGGAGAGACCCAGTACTTC	CSVRQGETQYF
-	TRBV7-7	TRBJ2-3	13	-	TGTGCTAACCGGCGGGCCTTCACAGATACGCAGTATTTT	CANRRAFTDTQYF
TRBD1	TRBV5-1	TRBJ1-1	14	-	TGCGCCAGCAGCTCACAGGGGGGGAACACTGAAGCTTTCTTT	CASSSQGGNTEAFF
-	TRBV2	TRBJ1-2	17	-	TGTGCCAGCAGTGAAGCGCTTGGGAGGGTTGGTAGCTATGGCTACACCTTC	CASSEALGRVGSYGYTF
TRBD2	TRBV25-1	TRBJ2-1	12	-	TGTGCCACCTCTAGCGGGAAGGGTGAGCAGTTCTTC	CATSSGKGEQFF
-	TRBV4-2	TRBJ1-2	14	-	TGTGCCAGCAGCCAAGTGACGGAGGGCTATGGCTACACCTTC	CASSQVTEGYGYTF
-	TRBV18	TRBJ2-7	13	-	TGTGCCAGCTCACCCCAGGCCTCCTACGAGCAGTACTTC	CASSPQASYEQYF
-	TRBV7-3	TRBJ1-4	19	-	TGTGCCAGCAGCTCCCCGCCCGGGACGGACTATGGGGCTAATGAAAAACTGTTTTTT	CASSSPPGTDYGANEKLFF
-	TRBV28	TRBJ1-2	14	-	TGTGCCAGCAGCATCGGGGGGGGGTCAGGTGGCTACACCTTC	CASSIGGGSGGYTF
TRBD1	TRBV5-4	TRBJ1-1	17	-	TGTGCCAGCAGACGCGACTTTCTGACAGGGATGGACACTGAAGCTTTCTTT	CASRRDFLTGMDTEAFF
TRBD1	TRBV5-1	TRBJ2-5	15	-	TGCGCCAGCAGCCCGGGGACAGGGGGCCAAGAGACCCAGTACTTC	CASSPGTGGQETQYF
-	TRBV2	TRBJ2-3	14	once	TGTGCCACCTCCCGGCAGTGGCGGACAGATACGCAGTATTTT	CATSRQWRTDTQYF
-	TRBV28	TRBJ1-4	14	-	TGTGCCAGCAGTTTCCCTGGGCAGGGAGGAAAACTGTTTTTT	CASSFPGQGGKLFF
TRBD1	TRBV9	TRBJ2-7	15	-	TGTGCCAGCAGCGCAGATGACAGGGGATACTACGAGCAGTACTTC	CASSADDRGYYEQYF
-	TRBV5-1	TRBJ1-2	15	once	TGCGCCAGCAGCCCGATAAATACAGTTCTTTATGGCTACACCTTC	CASSPINTVLYGYTF
TRBD2	TRBV5-1	TRBJ2-5	15	-	TGCGCCAGCAGCTTGGAGGCTAGCGGGAGCGAGACCCAGTACTTC	CASSLEASGSETQYF
TRBD2	TRBV5-1	TRBJ2-7	14	-	TGCGCCAGCAGACCCGGACTAGTCCTTGGCGAGCAGTACTTC	CASRPGLVLGEQYF
-	TRBV6-5	TRBJ1-4	14	-	TGTGCCAGCAGTTACCGGGGGAATAATGAAAAACTGTTTTTT	CASSYRGNNEKLFF
-	TRBV30	TRBJ1-1	13	few	TGTGCCTGGAGTTACAGGGAGAACACTGAAGCTTTCTTT	CAWSYRENTEAFF
-	TRBV9	TRBJ2-1	14	-	TGTGCCAGCAGCGTTACCGGGATCTCGAATGAGCAGTTCTTC	CASSVTGISNEQFF
-	TRBV28	TRBJ2-3	16	once	TGTGCCAGCAGTTTATTAGCAGGGTCCAGCACAGATACGCAGTATTTT	CASSLLAGSSTDTQYF
-	TRBV27	TRBJ2-7	14	-	TGTGCCAGCAGTACGACTTCCTCCTCCTACGAGCAGTACTTC	CASSTTSSSYEQYF